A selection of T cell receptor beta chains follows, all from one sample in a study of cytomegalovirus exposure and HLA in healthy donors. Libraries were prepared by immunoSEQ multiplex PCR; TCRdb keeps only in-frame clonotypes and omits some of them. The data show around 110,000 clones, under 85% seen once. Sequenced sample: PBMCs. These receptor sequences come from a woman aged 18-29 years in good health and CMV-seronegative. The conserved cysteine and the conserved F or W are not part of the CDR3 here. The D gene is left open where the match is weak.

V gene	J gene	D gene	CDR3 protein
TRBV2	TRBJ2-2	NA	ASRRVGTTNTGELF
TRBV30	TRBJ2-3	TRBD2	AWLAGGLTDTQY
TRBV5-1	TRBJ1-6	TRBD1	ASSPDRNSPLH
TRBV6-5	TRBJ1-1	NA	ASSYLWGADTEAF
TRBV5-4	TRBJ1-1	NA	ASSLRGENTEAF
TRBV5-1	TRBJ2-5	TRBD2	ASSPYRGTSEGETQY
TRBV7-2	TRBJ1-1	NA	ASSLRGTEAF
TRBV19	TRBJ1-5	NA	ASSQEGSGVSNQPQH
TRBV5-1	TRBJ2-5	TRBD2	ASSRLASGGQETQY
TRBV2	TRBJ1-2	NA	ARGRANYGYT